The 8 T cell receptor beta chains reported below all come from one sample, sequenced in a study of T cells expressing NK-cell markers. TCRdb re-called the 5' RACE reads, yielding one record per CDR3 amino acid sequence without DNA. The sample's table shows 550,000 or so distinct CDR3 sequences. Sequencing used blood T cells: a sorted CD56 or NKG2C T cell subset, CD4+ or CD8+ T cells, or bulk PBMC T cells (not recorded which). These TCRs come from a young man in good health.

The chain carries TRBV20-1 and TRBJ1-1. The germline V gene encodes CDR1 DFQATT and CDR2 SNEGSKA (reference sequence). The CDR3 totals 14 residues. The CDR3 here is CSTVPATGNTEAFF.

The chain uses TRBV5-6 and TRBJ2-2; TCRdb's D gene call, TRBD1, goes unchecked for lack of DNA. The CDR3 is 15 amino acids. Looked up from germline, CDR1 is SGHDT and CDR2 is YYEEEE. CDR3 sequence: CASSFPQGRTGELFF.

The chain carries TRBV3-1 and TRBJ2-2; no DNA is available, so the TRBD1 call from TCRdb remains unchecked. The CDR3 length is 18 residues. Germline V gene data show CDR1 as LGHDT and CDR2 as YNNKEL (reference sequence). Here the CDR3 reads CASSQAGTGPSNTGELFF.

V usage is TRBV27 and J usage is TRBJ1-3; TCRdb names TRBD1, which stays unverified in the absence of DNA. Germline-derived CDR1 and CDR2 are MNHEY and SMNVEV (reference sequence). The CDR3 has 14 amino acids. The chain's CDR3 is CASSLQGPGNTIYF.

The genes are TRBV9 and TRBJ1-6. The CDR3 totals 14 residues. Germline V lookup: CDR1 SGDLS, CDR2 YYNGEE. This CDR3 is CASSVVGRDSPLHF. Supplemented by reference TRBV9 and TRBJ1-6, the full variable domain reads DSGVTQTPKHLITATGQRVTLRCSPRSGDLSVYWYQQSLDQGLQFLIQYYNGEERAKGNILERFSAQQFPDLHSELNLSSLELGDSALYFCASSVVGRDSPLHFGNGTRLTVT.

V is TRBV4-3 and J is TRBJ2-2; TCRdb's D call, TRBD1, is unchecked because there is no DNA. This CDR3 comprises 16 residues. Germline V gene sequence: CDR1 LGHNA, CDR2 YSLEER. CDR3 region: CASSPQGGRMAGELFF.

The chain recombines TRBV7-9 with TRBJ2-7; TCRdb's assignment of TRBD2 cannot be checked, as there is no DNA. CDR3 length equals 15 residues. The germline V gene has CDR1 SEHNR and CDR2 FQNEAQ (reference sequence). The CDR3: CASSLRDFRGGEQYF.

The rearrangement uses TRBV28 and TRBJ1-2; TCRdb's D call of TRBD1 is untestable without DNA. CDR3 length equals 13 residues. Germline CDR1 and CDR2: MDHEN and SYDVKM. The CDR3 sequence: CASATGTGNGYTF.